Below are 17 T cell receptor beta chains sequenced from a single sample in a study of blood T cell repertoires in COVID-19 (dated by TCRdb to 2020 to 2021). The library was built by means of the immunoSEQ multiplex PCR assay. TCRdb carries this immuneACCESS record with in-frame sequences only. Its versions omit some clonotypes, under half of them owing to an unresolved V gene in the studies checked, with the rest unexplained. Recorded for this sample are just over 200,000 clones; 80% to 90% of them occurred a single time. The ten largest clones capture about 6% of the sample. Material: peripheral blood. These receptors were collected from an elderly man with acute or convalescent COVID-19.

This chain joins TRBV11-2 and TRBJ1-1, with TRBD1 matching 7 bases. Looked up from germline, CDR1 is SGHAT and CDR2 is FQNNGV. With V trimmed by 0 bases and J by 8 bases, 9 bases remained unmatched. CDR3 length equals 15 residues. The DNA of the CDR3 is TGTGCCAGCAGCTTAGATCTCTACAGGGGTAGGGAAGCTTTCTTT. Translating gives CASSLDLYRGREAFF.

The rearrangement links TRBV28 to TRBJ2-3; no reliable D call. CDR1 is MDHEN, CDR2 SYDVKM, per germline. The CDR3 runs 10 residues. The germline V and J ends were trimmed by 10 bases and 4 bases, with 6 bases remaining between them. CDR3 sequence: CATGPDTQYF. The CDR3 DNA sequence: TGTGCCACTGGGCCAGATACGCAGTATTTT.

The chain joins TRBV18 to TRBJ1-4; no firm D call. This CDR3 region has 15 residues. Deletions cut 2 bases from V and 10 bases from J, with 17 bases between. The germline gives CDR1 KGHSH, CDR2 LQKENI. This CDR3 reads CASSPGAGSRGKLFF. CDR3 DNA sequence: TGTGCCAGCTCACCAGGAGCTGGGTCTCGGGGAAAACTGTTTTTT. Full variable domain (remainder filled in from reference TRBV18 and TRBJ1-4): NAGVMQNPRHLVRRRGQEARLRCSPMKGHSHVYWYRQLPEEGLKFMVYLQKENIIDESGMPKERFSAEFPKEGPSILRIQQVVRGDSAAYFCASSPGAGSRGKLFFGSGTQLSVL.

This clone was seen only once. V gene TRBV3-1 (or the pseudogene TRBV3-2) combines with J gene TRBJ2-6, with 11 bases aligning to TRBD1. V was pared by 4 bases and J by 8 bases, with 4 bases of the junction left unmatched. Germline V CDR1 and CDR2: LGHDT, YNNKEL (reference sequence). This CDR3 contains 15 residues. CDR3 protein: CASSRTGGGTNVLTF. In DNA form, the CDR3 reads TGTGCCAGCAGCCGGACAGGGGGCGGCACCAACGTCCTGACTTTC.

The chain is built from TRBV3-1 (or the pseudogene TRBV3-2) and TRBJ2-3; 10 bases are a match to TRBD2. Germline CDR1 is LGHDT and CDR2 is YNNKEL (reference sequence). The V gene end was trimmed by 6 bases and the J gene end by 5 bases; junction bases not matched to a gene: 8. The CDR3 loop spans 15 amino acids. The CDR3 sequence: CASRVSGRAGDTQYF. CDR3 DNA: TGTGCCAGCAGGGTCAGCGGGAGGGCCGGAGATACGCAGTATTTT.

The chain has TRBV24-1 and TRBJ1-1; D is unclear. The CDR3 spans 13 residues. Per the germline V gene, CDR1 is KGHDR and CDR2 is SFDVKD. V gave up 9 bases and J gave up 1 base, with 11 bases separating them. CDR3 bases: TGTGCCACCTCGAGCGGGCAGAACACTGAAGCTTTCTTT. Its protein product is CATSSGQNTEAFF.

The rearrangement joins TRBV27 to TRBJ2-7; possibly TRBD1 for D (5 bases). Per the germline V gene, CDR1 is MNHEY and CDR2 is SMNVEV (reference sequence). The CDR3 is 14 amino acids. Trimming took off 2 bases at V and 6 bases at J, with 14 bases between the two ends. In DNA form, the CDR3 reads TGTGCCAGCAGTTTACAATGGCAGGGCGGCGAGCAGTACTTC. It specifies CASSLQWQGGEQYF.

The chain employs TRBV10-3 and TRBJ2-7; a weak D match, TRBD1 (5 bases). Germline V gene data show CDR1 as ENHRY and CDR2 as SYGVKD. The CDR3 is 13 amino acids. V was pared by 3 bases and J by 2 bases, with 8 bases between. The CDR3 reads CAISEGAPYEQYF. CDR3 DNA sequence: TGTGCCATCAGTGAAGGGGCACCCTACGAGCAGTACTTC.

The chain combines TRBV27 with TRBJ2-3, with a possible D match to TRBD1 (6 bases). Germline V gene lookup returns CDR1 MNHEY and CDR2 SMNVEV (reference sequence). Deletions cut 2 bases from V and 2 bases from J, with 14 bases between. The CDR3 length is 16 residues. The CDR3 is CASSLGLGGDTDTQYF. CDR3 nucleotides: TGTGCCAGCAGTTTAGGTTTAGGGGGAGACACAGATACGCAGTATTTT.

This clone has a single count. The CDR3 loop reads CASSLDTGPKNEKLFF. CDR3 DNA sequence: TGTGCCAGCAGCTTAGATACAGGGCCCAAAAATGAAAAACTGTTTTTT. This chain joins TRBV7-2 and TRBJ1-4; tentatively, D is TRBD1 (6 bases). Trimming shortened V by 1 base and J by 5 bases, and 14 bases separated the two germline ends. CDR1 and CDR2 (germline): SGHTA, FQGNSA. The CDR3 length is 16 residues.

The chain couples TRBV3-1 (or the pseudogene TRBV3-2) to TRBJ2-3, with D possibly matching TRBD2 (6 bases). V lost 11 bases to trimming and J lost 8 bases, with 35 bases between them. Germline V gives CDR1 LGHDT, CDR2 YNNKEL (reference sequence). The length of the CDR3 is 18 residues. CDR3: CAARGVQMVAAEGGTQYF. In nucleotides, the CDR3 is TGTGCCGCCAGAGGGGTCCAAATGGTAGCGGCAGAAGGAGGTACGCAGTATTTT.

The chain couples TRBV7-2 to TRBJ1-4; D is unclear. CDR3 length: 13 residues. Per the germline V gene, CDR1 is SGHTA and CDR2 is FQGNSA. Trimming removed 5 bases at V and 6 bases at J, with 10 bases between. The CDR3 is CASSPYSDEKLFF. In DNA form, the CDR3 reads TGTGCCAGCAGCCCCTACTCTGATGAAAAACTGTTTTTT.

This clone was seen a few times. The chain has TRBV4-3 and TRBJ1-4; 9 bases align to TRBD1. This CDR3 contains 16 residues. Germline CDR1 is LGHNA and CDR2 is YSLEER. V shed 4 bases, J shed 7 bases, and the junction held 10 bases outside the gene matches. The CDR3 DNA follows: TGCGCCAGCAGCCCCGAGCCGGACAGGGGAGGTGAAAAACTGTTTTTT. Protein: CASSPEPDRGGEKLFF.

The chain is built from TRBV6-2 or TRBV6-3 and TRBJ2-2; TRBD2 agrees at 9 bases. J gave up 7 bases and V 1 base, and 7 bases lay outside the gene matches. This CDR3 is built from 16 residues. Germline V gene data show CDR1 as MNHEY and CDR2 as SVGEGT. In DNA form, the CDR3 reads TGTGCCAGCAGTTACTGGGTAGCGGGAGCTCACGGGGAGCTGTTTTTT. As protein: CASSYWVAGAHGELFF.

The rearrangement uses TRBV12-3 or TRBV12-4 and TRBJ2-2; no reliable D call. The V end lost 6 bases, the J end lost 5 bases, and 10 bases lay between the germline ends. The CDR3 runs 13 residues. This CDR3 reads CASSQVRTGELFF. CDR3 in DNA: TGTGCCAGCAGCCAGGTTAGGACCGGGGAGCTGTTTTTT.

This clone was seen a few times. This chain links TRBV23-1 with TRBJ2-2; D might be TRBD2 (5 bases). TRBV23-1 is an ORF; its function is uncertain. V was cut by 1 base and J by 3 bases, with 12 bases left in between. The CDR3 runs to 16 residues. As DNA, the CDR3 is TGCGCCAGCAGTCAATTGAGAGGGTTCGACACCGGGGAGCTGTTTTTT. Translation: CASSQLRGFDTGELFF.

The rearrangement links TRBV19 to TRBJ1-5; 9 bases are shared with TRBD1. The CDR3 is 15 residues long. Unmatched junction bases numbered 8, after V lost 5 bases and J lost 6 bases. Germline assignment: CDR1 LNHDA and CDR2 SQIVND (reference sequence). The CDR3 DNA reads as TGTGCCAGTAGTTTGCAAGACAGGGGGACTCAGCCCCAGCATTTT. It codes for CASSLQDRGTQPQHF.